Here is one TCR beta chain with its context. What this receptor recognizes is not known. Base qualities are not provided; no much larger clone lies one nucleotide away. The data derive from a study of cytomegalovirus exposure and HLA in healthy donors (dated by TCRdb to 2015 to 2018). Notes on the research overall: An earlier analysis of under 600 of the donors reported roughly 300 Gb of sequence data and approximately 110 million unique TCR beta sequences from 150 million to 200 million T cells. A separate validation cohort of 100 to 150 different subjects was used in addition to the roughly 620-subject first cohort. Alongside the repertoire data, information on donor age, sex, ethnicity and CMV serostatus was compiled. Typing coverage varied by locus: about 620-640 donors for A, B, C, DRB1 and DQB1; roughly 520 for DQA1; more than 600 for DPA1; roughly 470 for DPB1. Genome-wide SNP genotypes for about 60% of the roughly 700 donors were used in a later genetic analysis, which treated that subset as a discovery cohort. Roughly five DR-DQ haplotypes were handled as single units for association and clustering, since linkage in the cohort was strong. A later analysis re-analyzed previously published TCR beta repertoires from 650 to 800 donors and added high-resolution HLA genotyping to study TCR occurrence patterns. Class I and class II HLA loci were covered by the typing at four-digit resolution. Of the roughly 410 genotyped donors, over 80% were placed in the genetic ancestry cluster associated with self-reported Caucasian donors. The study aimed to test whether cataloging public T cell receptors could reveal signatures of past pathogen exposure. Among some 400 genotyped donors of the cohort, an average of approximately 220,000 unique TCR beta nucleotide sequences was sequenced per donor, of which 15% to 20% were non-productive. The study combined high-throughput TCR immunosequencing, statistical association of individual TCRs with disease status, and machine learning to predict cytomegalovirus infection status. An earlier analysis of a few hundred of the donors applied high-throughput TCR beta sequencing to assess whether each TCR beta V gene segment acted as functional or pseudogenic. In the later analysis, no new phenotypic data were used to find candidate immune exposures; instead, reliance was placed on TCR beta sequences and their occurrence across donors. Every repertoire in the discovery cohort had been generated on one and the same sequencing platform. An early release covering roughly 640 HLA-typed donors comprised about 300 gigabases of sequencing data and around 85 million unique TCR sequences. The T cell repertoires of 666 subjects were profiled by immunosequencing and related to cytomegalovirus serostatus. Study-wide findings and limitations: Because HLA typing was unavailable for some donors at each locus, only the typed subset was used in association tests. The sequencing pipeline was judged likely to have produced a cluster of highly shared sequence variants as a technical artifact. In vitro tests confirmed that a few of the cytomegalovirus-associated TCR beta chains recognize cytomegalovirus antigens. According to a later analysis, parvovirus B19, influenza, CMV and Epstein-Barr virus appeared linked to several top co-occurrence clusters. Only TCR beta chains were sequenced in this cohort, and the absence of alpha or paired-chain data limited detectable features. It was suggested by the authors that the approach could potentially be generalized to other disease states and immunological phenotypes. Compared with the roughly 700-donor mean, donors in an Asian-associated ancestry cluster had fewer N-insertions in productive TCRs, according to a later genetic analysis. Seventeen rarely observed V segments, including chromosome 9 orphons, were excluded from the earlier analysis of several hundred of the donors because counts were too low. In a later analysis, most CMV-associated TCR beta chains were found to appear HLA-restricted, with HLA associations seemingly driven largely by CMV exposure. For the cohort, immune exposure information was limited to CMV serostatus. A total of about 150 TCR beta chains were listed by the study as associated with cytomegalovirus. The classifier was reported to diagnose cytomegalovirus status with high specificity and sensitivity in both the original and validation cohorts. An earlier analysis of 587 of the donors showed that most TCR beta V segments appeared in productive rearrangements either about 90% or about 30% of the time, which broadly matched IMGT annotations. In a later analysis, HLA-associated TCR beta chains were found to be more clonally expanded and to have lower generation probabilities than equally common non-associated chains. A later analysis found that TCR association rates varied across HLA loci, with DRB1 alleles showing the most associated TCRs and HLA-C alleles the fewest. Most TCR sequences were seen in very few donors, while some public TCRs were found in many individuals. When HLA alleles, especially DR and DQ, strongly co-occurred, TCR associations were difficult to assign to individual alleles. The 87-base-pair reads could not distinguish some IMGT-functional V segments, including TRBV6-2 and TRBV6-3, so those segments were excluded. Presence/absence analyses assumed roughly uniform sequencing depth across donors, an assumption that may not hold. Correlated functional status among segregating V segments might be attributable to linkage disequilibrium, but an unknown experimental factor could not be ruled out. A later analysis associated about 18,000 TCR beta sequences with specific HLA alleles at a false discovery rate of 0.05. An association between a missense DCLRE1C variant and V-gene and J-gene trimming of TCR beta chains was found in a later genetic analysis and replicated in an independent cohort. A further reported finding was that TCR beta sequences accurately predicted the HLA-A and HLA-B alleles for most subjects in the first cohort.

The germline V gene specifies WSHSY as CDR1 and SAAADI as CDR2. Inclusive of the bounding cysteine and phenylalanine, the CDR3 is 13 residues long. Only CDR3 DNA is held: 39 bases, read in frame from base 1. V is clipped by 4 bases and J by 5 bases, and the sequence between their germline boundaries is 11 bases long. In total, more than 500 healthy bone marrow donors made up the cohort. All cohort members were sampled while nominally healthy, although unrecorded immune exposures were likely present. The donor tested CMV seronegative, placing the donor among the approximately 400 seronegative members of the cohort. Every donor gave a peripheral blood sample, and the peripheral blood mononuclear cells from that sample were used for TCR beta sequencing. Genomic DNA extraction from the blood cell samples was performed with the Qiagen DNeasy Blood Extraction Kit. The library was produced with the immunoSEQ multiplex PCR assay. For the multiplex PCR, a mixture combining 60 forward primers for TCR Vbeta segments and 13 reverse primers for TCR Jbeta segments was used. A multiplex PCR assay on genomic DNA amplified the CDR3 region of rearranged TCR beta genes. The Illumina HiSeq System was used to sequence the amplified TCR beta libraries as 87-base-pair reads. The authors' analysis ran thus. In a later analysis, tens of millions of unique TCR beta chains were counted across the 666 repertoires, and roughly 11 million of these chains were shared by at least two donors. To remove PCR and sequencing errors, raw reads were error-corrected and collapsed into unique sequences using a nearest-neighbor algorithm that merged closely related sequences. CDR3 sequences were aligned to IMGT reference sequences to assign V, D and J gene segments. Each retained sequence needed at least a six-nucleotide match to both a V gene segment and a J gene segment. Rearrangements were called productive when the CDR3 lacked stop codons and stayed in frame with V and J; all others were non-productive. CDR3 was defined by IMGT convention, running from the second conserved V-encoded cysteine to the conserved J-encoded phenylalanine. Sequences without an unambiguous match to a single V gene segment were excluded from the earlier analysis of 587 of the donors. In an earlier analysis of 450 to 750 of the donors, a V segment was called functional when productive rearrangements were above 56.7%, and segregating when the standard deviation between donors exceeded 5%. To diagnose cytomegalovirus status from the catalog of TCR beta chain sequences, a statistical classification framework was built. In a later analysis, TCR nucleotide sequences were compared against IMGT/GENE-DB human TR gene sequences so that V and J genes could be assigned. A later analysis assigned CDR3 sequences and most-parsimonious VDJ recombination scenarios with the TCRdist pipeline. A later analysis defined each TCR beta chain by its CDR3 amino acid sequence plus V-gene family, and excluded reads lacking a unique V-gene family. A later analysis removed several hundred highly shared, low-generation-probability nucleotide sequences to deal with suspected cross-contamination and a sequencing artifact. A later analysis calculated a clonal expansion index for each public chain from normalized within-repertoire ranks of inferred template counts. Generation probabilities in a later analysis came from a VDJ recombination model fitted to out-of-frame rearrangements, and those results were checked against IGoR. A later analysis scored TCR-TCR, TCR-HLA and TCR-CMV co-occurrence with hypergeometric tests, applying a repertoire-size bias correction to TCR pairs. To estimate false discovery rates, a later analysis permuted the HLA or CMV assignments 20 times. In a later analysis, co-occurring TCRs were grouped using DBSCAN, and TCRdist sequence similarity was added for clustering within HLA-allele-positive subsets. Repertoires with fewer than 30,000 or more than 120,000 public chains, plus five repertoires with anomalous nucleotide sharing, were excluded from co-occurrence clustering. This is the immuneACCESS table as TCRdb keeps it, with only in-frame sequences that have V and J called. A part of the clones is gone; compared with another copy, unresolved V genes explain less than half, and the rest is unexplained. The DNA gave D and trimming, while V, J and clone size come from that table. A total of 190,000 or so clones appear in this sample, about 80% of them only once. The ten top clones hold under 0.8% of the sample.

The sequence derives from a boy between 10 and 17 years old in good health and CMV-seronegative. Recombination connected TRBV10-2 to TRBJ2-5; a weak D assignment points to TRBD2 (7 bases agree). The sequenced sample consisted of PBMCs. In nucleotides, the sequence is TGCGCCAGCAGTGGCGGGGGCGGGGAGACCCAGTACTTC. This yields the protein CASSGGGGETQYF.